A selection of T cell receptor beta chains follows, all from one sample in a study of OX40 agonist ivuxolimab in advanced cancers. The data were produced by immunoSEQ multiplex PCR, yet TCRdb's version contains in-frame clones alone and is incomplete. The sample holds roughly 60,000 clones; 80% to 90% are singletons and the top ten take approximately 4.7%. Material: CD4+ or CD8+ T cells sorted from blood, obtained in a trial of the OX40 agonist ivuxolimab. Receptor source: an adult with an advanced solid tumor such as melanoma, head and neck, liver or kidney cancer. Each CDR3 is given with its conserved first and last residue. D genes are given only for firm matches. Clone sizes are given selectively: once, few, many, or a class where the clone is expanded.

DNA | CDR3 | length | J | D | size | V
TGTGCCAGCAGTTTCGCCGGGACTAGGAGCACAGATACGCAGTATTTT | CASSFAGTRSTDTQYF | 16 | TRBJ2-3 | TRBD2 | NA | TRBV7-9
TGCGCCAGCAGCTTCCTGGGACGGCGGGTGGACGAGCAGTACTTC | CASSFLGRRVDEQYF | 15 | TRBJ2-7 | NA | NA | TRBV5-1
TGTGCCAGCAGTTACGGGGCAGGGGGCACAGATACGCAGTATTTT | CASSYGAGGTDTQYF | 15 | TRBJ2-3 | NA | NA | TRBV6-5
TGTGCCAGCAGCTTAGGGGCGGGGTATAGCAATCAGCCCCAGCATTTT | CASSLGAGYSNQPQHF | 16 | TRBJ1-5 | NA | NA | TRBV7-8
TGTGCCAGCAGCTTAGCGGCTAGTGCGAATTCACCCTACGAGCAGTACTTC | CASSLAASANSPYEQYF | 17 | TRBJ2-7 | NA | few | TRBV11-3
TGCGCCAGCAGCCCCCAGGCCCTGGGCAGGGGATCCGGCGAGCAGTACTTC | CASSPQALGRGSGEQYF | 17 | TRBJ2-7 | NA | once | TRBV4-1
TGTGCCAGCAGTTTCTCAGGACCTTACGAGCAGTACTTC | CASSFSGPYEQYF | 13 | TRBJ2-7 | NA | NA | TRBV28
TGTGCCAGCAGCTTAAATGGCAGGGCTGATGGCTACACCTTC | CASSLNGRADGYTF | 14 | TRBJ1-2 | NA | few | TRBV7-3
TGTGCCAGTAGACGAAACGGGGACTCCTACGAGCAGTACTTC | CASRRNGDSYEQYF | 14 | TRBJ2-7 | NA | few | TRBV19
TGCGCCAGCAGCTTGGCCAGCGGGAGCACCGGGGAGCTGTTTTTT | CASSLASGSTGELFF | 15 | TRBJ2-2 | TRBD2 | NA | TRBV5-1
TGTGCCACCAGCAGAGATATCGGCAGCGTAAGCAATCAGCCCCAGCATTTT | CATSRDIGSVSNQPQHF | 17 | TRBJ1-5 | NA | NA | TRBV15
TGTGCCAGTAGTATCAATGTGGATAACAATGAGCAGTTCTTC | CASSINVDNNEQFF | 14 | TRBJ2-1 | NA | few | TRBV19
TGCAGTGCGACGGGACAGTTCGAGCAGTACTTC | CSATGQFEQYF | 11 | TRBJ2-7 | TRBD1 | NA | TRBV20-1
TGTGCCAGCAGCTCACCGGGACTAGCCAGCTCCTACAATGAGCAGTTCTTC | CASSSPGLASSYNEQFF | 17 | TRBJ2-1 | TRBD2 | few | TRBV7-2
TGTGCCAGCAGCTTTCGAGCCAACCCTCCGTCTGCCTACACCTTC | CASSFRANPPSAYTF | 15 | TRBJ1-2 | NA | NA | TRBV11-2
TGTGCCAGCAGCCACTTCGCCAGGGGCCCCGAAGCTTTCTTT | CASSHFARGPEAFF | 14 | TRBJ1-1 | NA | NA | TRBV28
TGCGCCAGCAGCTTCACCCAGGGCGGGGAGCTGTTTTTT | CASSFTQGGELFF | 13 | TRBJ2-2 | NA | NA | TRBV5-1
TGTGCCAGTAGTACAACAGGGGGCGCTTACGAGCAGTACTTC | CASSTTGGAYEQYF | 14 | TRBJ2-7 | TRBD1 | NA | TRBV19
TGTGCCAGCAGTCCAAGCGGGGGCACCTACGAGCAGTACTTC | CASSPSGGTYEQYF | 14 | TRBJ2-7 | TRBD2 | NA | TRBV6-1
TGTGCCAGCTCACCATGGGCAGGGAAGGAAGAGACCCAGTACTTC | CASSPWAGKEETQYF | 15 | TRBJ2-5 | NA | NA | TRBV18
TGTGCTAGTGGTTTGGACCACCGGGACAATGAGCAGTTCTTC | CASGLDHRDNEQFF | 14 | TRBJ2-1 | NA | NA | TRBV12-5
TGTGCCAGCACCCCGGGGACGGGGAGTGAGATTGCTGAAGCTTTCTTT | CASTPGTGSEIAEAFF | 16 | TRBJ1-1 | NA | NA | TRBV28
TGCGCCAGCAGTCAACCGCCGACAGGACAAGAGACCCAGTACTTC | CASSQPPTGQETQYF | 15 | TRBJ2-5 | NA | NA | TRBV23-1
TGTGCCAACTGTCTCCTTGGAAACACCATATATTTT | CANCLLGNTIYF | 12 | TRBJ1-3 | NA | NA | TRBV27
TGTGCCAGCAGCTCCCGTTGGGACGAGCAGTACTTC | CASSSRWDEQYF | 12 | TRBJ2-7 | NA | NA | TRBV11-2
TGCGCCAGCAGCCAATGGGGCAGCGGGGTACCCTACAATGAGCAGTTCTTC | CASSQWGSGVPYNEQFF | 17 | TRBJ2-1 | TRBD2 | NA | TRBV4-1
TGTGCTAGCAGCGCCGCGGGTAACCCCGAGCAGTACTTC | CASSAAGNPEQYF | 13 | TRBJ2-7 | NA | medium-sized | TRBV7-7
TGTGCCAGCAGTTTATCTGCCGGACTAGCGGGAGATCTCGCCGCGAACACCGGGGAGCTGTTTTTT | CASSLSAGLAGDLAANTGELFF | 22 | TRBJ2-2 | TRBD2 | NA | TRBV28
TGTGCCAGCTCGGCCGGGACTAGACCAGATACGCAGTATTTT | CASSAGTRPDTQYF | 14 | TRBJ2-3 | TRBD2 | NA | TRBV2
TGTGCCAGCAGCCGGACTAGCGATCCCTACGAGCAGTACTTC | CASSRTSDPYEQYF | 14 | TRBJ2-7 | TRBD2 | NA | TRBV13
TGCGCCAGCAGCCAAGATCTGGTCTATGAGCAGTTCTTC | CASSQDLVYEQFF | 13 | TRBJ2-1 | NA | NA | TRBV4-1
TGTGCCAGCAGTGCGCGAAGAGCGGGTCAGGGAGTCTCCTACGAGCAGTACTTC | CASSARRAGQGVSYEQYF | 18 | TRBJ2-7 | NA | NA | TRBV6-1
TGTGCCACGGACAGTCCGAACACCGGGGAGCTGTTTTTT | CATDSPNTGELFF | 13 | TRBJ2-2 | NA | NA | TRBV9
TGTGCCAGCAGATCAACACAAGAGACCCAGTACTTC | CASRSTQETQYF | 12 | TRBJ2-5 | NA | NA | TRBV2
TGCGCCAGCAGCCACCCGGGTTGGGCTGAGCAGTTCTTC | CASSHPGWAEQFF | 13 | TRBJ2-1 | NA | NA | TRBV4-3
TGTGCCAGCAGTTTCGCGGCGGGACTCCCCCTGGATACGCAGTATTTT | CASSFAAGLPLDTQYF | 16 | TRBJ2-3 | NA | NA | TRBV28
TGTGCCAGTAGTATGGACCCGGGCGGGAGATCTGATACGCAGTATTTT | CASSMDPGGRSDTQYF | 16 | TRBJ2-3 | TRBD2 | NA | TRBV19
TGTGCCAGCAGTGCCGTGATTCGACCGGGACGGAGGATGTGGGAGCAGTACTTC | CASSAVIRPGRRMWEQYF | 18 | TRBJ2-7 | NA | NA | TRBV6-1
TGTGCCAGCAGCTTGGACTCGGGAACAGATACGCAGTATTTT | CASSLDSGTDTQYF | 14 | TRBJ2-3 | NA | NA | TRBV5-4
TGTGCCAGCAGCCCCCCAGGGGGCAACACTGAAGCTTTCTTT | CASSPPGGNTEAFF | 14 | TRBJ1-1 | TRBD1 | NA | TRBV5-6
TGTGCCATCGGGCGGGGCCCCGTTGATACCATATATTTT | CAIGRGPVDTIYF | 13 | TRBJ1-3 | NA | once | TRBV10-3
TGCGCCAGCAGCTTGCTGCCGGGAGGAGGCACCGGGGAGCTGTTTTTT | CASSLLPGGGTGELFF | 16 | TRBJ2-2 | TRBD2 | NA | TRBV5-1
TGTGCCAGCAGAGCAGGGGAGACCCAGTACTTC | CASRAGETQYF | 11 | TRBJ2-5 | NA | NA | TRBV28
TGCGCCAGCAGCGGAACTAGCGGGGATTCCCAAGAGACCCAGTACTTC | CASSGTSGDSQETQYF | 16 | TRBJ2-5 | TRBD2 | once | TRBV5-1
TGTGCCAGCAGCGTAGGGTCAGGGACCTCCTACGAGCAGTACTTC | CASSVGSGTSYEQYF | 15 | TRBJ2-7 | NA | NA | TRBV9
TGTGCCAGCAGTCACCCCCCCCGGGCCGAATCACGCTCCTACGAGCAGTACTTC | CASSHPPRAESRSYEQYF | 18 | TRBJ2-7 | NA | NA | TRBV6-7
TGTGCCAGCTCCCCTTTGGGAGGTTCCGAGGAGCAGCCCCAGCATTTT | CASSPLGGSEEQPQHF | 16 | TRBJ1-5 | NA | NA | TRBV18
TGTGCCAGCAACACAGGGGAGGGCGAGCAGTACTTC | CASNTGEGEQYF | 12 | TRBJ2-7 | NA | NA | TRBV28
TGTGCCTGGAGTGTCGATCGAAACGAGCAGTACTTC | CAWSVDRNEQYF | 12 | TRBJ2-7 | NA | few | TRBV30
TGCAGCGTCGGACAGGCGGGTCACGGGGAGCTGTTTTTT | CSVGQAGHGELFF | 13 | TRBJ2-2 | TRBD1 | NA | TRBV29-1
TGTGCCAGCAGCAGAGGTGACTACGAGCAGTACTTC | CASSRGDYEQYF | 12 | TRBJ2-7 | NA | once | TRBV27
TGTGCCAGCAGCTATACGGGTTCCATGAACACTGAAGCTTTCTTT | CASSYTGSMNTEAFF | 15 | TRBJ1-1 | NA | NA | TRBV7-9
TGTGCCTGGAGCATCAGGGACAGCAACATTCAGTACTTC | CAWSIRDSNIQYF | 13 | TRBJ2-4 | TRBD1 | NA | TRBV30
TGTGCCAGCACAAGTGGTCAAGAGACCCAGTACTTC | CASTSGQETQYF | 12 | TRBJ2-5 | NA | once | TRBV11-1
TGCGCCAGCAGCTTGGGACTAGCGGGAGTATACGGTGAGCAGTTCTTC | CASSLGLAGVYGEQFF | 16 | TRBJ2-1 | TRBD2 | NA | TRBV5-1
TGTGCCAGCAGCCCCAGGGGCCAAAACACCATATATTTT | CASSPRGQNTIYF | 13 | TRBJ1-3 | NA | NA | TRBV11-3
TGTGCCAGCTCATCTAACAGGGATTCCCACGAGCAGTACTTC | CASSSNRDSHEQYF | 14 | TRBJ2-7 | NA | few | TRBV18
TGCGCCAGCAGCTTATCGGGCGACGAGCAGTACTTC | CASSLSGDEQYF | 12 | TRBJ2-7 | NA | NA | TRBV5-1
TGTGCCAGCAGTTACTCGCCACTTAGCTCTGGAAACACCATATATTTT | CASSYSPLSSGNTIYF | 16 | TRBJ1-3 | NA | NA | TRBV6-5
TGTGCCAGCAGCTGGGGACAGGGGGGCTACAATGAGCAGTTCTTC | CASSWGQGGYNEQFF | 15 | TRBJ2-1 | TRBD1 | NA | TRBV7-2